This TCR beta chain was documented in a study of tumour-infiltrating T cells in Burkitt lymphoma. As for the study in general: Overall and progression-free survival were predicted by productive clonality.

The data were produced by immunoSEQ multiplex PCR, yet TCRdb's version contains in-frame clones alone and is incomplete. The data contain hundreds of clones, 80% to 95% of them singletons. Per the germline V gene, CDR1 is LNHDA and CDR2 is SQIVND (reference sequence). The CDR3 covers 12 residues. Trimming left V 7 bases short and J 5 bases short, with 11 bases between. This chain joins TRBV19 and TRBJ1-2, with a tentative D call TRBD1 (5 bases). Material for sequencing was tumor tissue. The receptor's source is a human donor with diffuse large B-cell lymphoma. CDR3 nucleotides: TGTGCCAGTACTCCAGGGTCTTATGGCTACACCTTC. The encoded protein is CASTPGSYGYTF.